The 29 T cell receptor beta chains in this list originate from one sample, sequenced in a study of T cells in Graves' hyperthyroidism and ophthalmopathy. Amplification targeted TCR beta CDR3 regions from RNA transcripts. The study used the HTBI primer set for a first-round RT-PCR of the TCR CDR3. TCRdb redid the calling of the multiplex PCR reads with MiXCR, one entry per CDR3 protein. The table lists 500,000 to 550,000 distinct CDR3 sequences, about 20% of them singletons. The specimen was blood. These receptor sequences come from a man between 18 and 35 years old with Graves' hyperthyroidism.

This clonotype came up many times. The chain combines TRBV7-9 with TRBJ2-7, with 8 positions matching TRBD1. The V gene end was trimmed by 5 bases and the J gene end by 7 bases; junction bases not matched to a gene: 10. The CDR3 contains 14 residues. Germline CDR1 reads SEHNR; CDR2 reads FQNEAQ (reference sequence). CDR3 nucleotides: TGTGCCAGCAGCAGGGACAGGACTACGAGGGAGCAGTACTTC. As protein: CASSRDRTTREQYF.

The J gene is TRBJ1-5, the V gene TRBV2; possible D gene TRBD1, 5 bases. Germline CDR1 SNHLY, CDR2 FYNNEI. V was cut by 2 bases and J by 6 bases, with 14 bases left in between. The CDR3 length is 15 residues. The CDR3: CASSESPRVAQPQHF. The CDR3 DNA follows: TGTGCCAGCAGTGAATCCCCCAGGGTTGCTCAGCCCCAGCATTTT.

The chain joins TRBV5-1 to TRBJ1-5, with D perhaps TRBD1 (5 bases). V was trimmed by 0 bases and J by 0 bases, leaving 13 bases between them. The CDR3 covers 17 residues. CDR1 is SGHRS and CDR2 is YFSETQ in the germline V gene. The CDR3: CASSLGVRGNSNQPQHF. DNA of the CDR3: TGCGCCAGCAGCTTGGGAGTTCGGGGGAATAGCAATCAGCCCCAGCATTTT.

This clonotype has at least ten counts. The chain carries TRBV27 and TRBJ1-5; D not certain. CDR1 and CDR2 (germline): MNHEY, SMNVEV (reference sequence). The CDR3 spans 13 residues. Between the trimmed V and J ends, which lost 6 bases and 5 bases, there was a span of 11 bases. The CDR3: CASSQGPYQPQHF. In DNA, the CDR3 is TGTGCCAGCAGCCAAGGGCCATATCAGCCCCAGCATTTT.

The chain employs TRBV11-1 and TRBJ2-6, with 9 bases identical to TRBD1. V gave up 6 bases and J gave up 0 bases; unmatched junction bases: 3. The CDR3 runs 16 residues. In germline, CDR1 is SGHAT, CDR2 FQDESV (reference sequence). Written as DNA, the CDR3 is TGTGCCAGCAGTTGGGGACAGGGCTCTGGGGCCAACGTCCTGACTTTC. It is translated as CASSWGQGSGANVLTF.

The chain links TRBV4-1 to TRBJ1-5; TRBD1 is a possible D gene (5 bases). Germline V gene data show CDR1 as MGHRA and CDR2 as YSYEKL. V shed 2 bases and J shed 3 bases, with 11 bases lying between them. The CDR3 loop spans 15 amino acids. The CDR3 loop is CASSQPDSYNQPQHF. For the CDR3, the DNA is TGCGCCAGCAGCCAACCCGACAGTTACAATCAGCCCCAGCATTTT.

This clonotype was counted at least ten times. The chain joins TRBV2 to TRBJ1-1; 8 bases are shared with TRBD1. V was pared by 8 bases and J by 8 bases, with 16 bases of the junction left unmatched. From germline, CDR1 is SNHLY and CDR2 FYNNEI. The CDR3 contains 15 residues. CDR3 DNA: TGTGCCAGCGGGGGGACAGGTCACCTAAAGAAGGAAGCTTTCTTT. It yields the protein CASGGTGHLKKEAFF.

As to this clonotype: Being one base from a much bigger clone, this may be a read error. The chain is built from TRBV11-2 and TRBJ2-4; a weak D match, TRBD2 (7 bases). The CDR3 is 14 residues long. The V gene's germline CDR1 is SGHAT and CDR2 FQNNGV. CDR3 sequence: CASSVGRGLVIKYF. CDR3 in DNA: TGTGCCAGCAGCGTAGGGCGGGGGCTGGTCATTAAGTACTTC.

In this sample, this clonotype turned up a few times. The chain combines TRBV10-3 with TRBJ2-5, with D possibly being TRBD2 (5 bases). V was clipped by 8 bases and J by 6 bases, with 16 bases between them. CDR1 is ENHRY and CDR2 is SYGVKD in the germline V gene. This CDR3 has 13 amino acids. The DNA for the CDR3 is TGTGCCATCCAGGAGGTACTATCTCAGACCCAGTACTTC. Translated: CAIQEVLSQTQYF.

The chain links TRBV6-1 to TRBJ2-4, with D possibly being TRBD1 or TRBD2 (5 bases each). The CDR3 has 12 residues. Trimming removed 8 bases from V and 6 bases from J, with 11 bases in between. CDR1 is MNHNS, CDR2 SASEGT, per germline. The CDR3 region is CASYFGGNIQYF. CDR3 nucleotides: TGTGCCAGCTATTTTGGGGGAAACATTCAGTACTTC.

This clonotype was counted at least ten times. The chain links TRBV5-1 to TRBJ2-5, with TRBD2 identical over 9 bases. J was trimmed by 5 bases and V by 2 bases; bases with no gene match: 10. The CDR3 length is 16 residues. Germline V gene lookup returns CDR1 SGHRS and CDR2 YFSETQ. CDR3: CASSFDLLAGSETQYF. CDR3 nucleotide sequence: TGCGCCAGCAGCTTCGACCTTCTAGCGGGGAGCGAGACCCAGTACTTC.

The table lists this clonotype with a few counts. The rearrangement joins TRBV7-6 to TRBJ2-7, with 9 positions matching TRBD2. Looked up from germline, CDR1 is SGHVS and CDR2 is FNYEAQ. Trimming removed 3 bases from V and 5 bases from J; junction bases left unmatched: 8. This CDR3 comprises 15 residues. The CDR3 sequence: CASSFLAGDGDEQYF. Written as DNA, the CDR3 is TGTGCCAGCAGCTTCTTAGCGGGAGACGGCGACGAGCAGTACTTC.

This clonotype came up many times. V is TRBV19 and J is TRBJ1-2; D is unresolved. With 0 bases removed from V and 2 bases from J, the gap between germline ends came to 7 bases. This CDR3 comprises 14 residues. Germline assignment: CDR1 LNHDA and CDR2 SQIVND (reference sequence). CDR3 in DNA: TGTGCCAGTAGTATAGACCTCGGAAACTATGGCTACACCTTC. Residues: CASSIDLGNYGYTF.

At least ten counts were recorded for this clonotype. The chain is built from TRBV5-1 and TRBJ2-7, with TRBD2 matching 14 bases. V trimming: 4 bases; J trimming: 5 bases; junction bases outside the gene matches: 11. Germline V gene data show CDR1 as SGHRS and CDR2 as YFSETQ. The CDR3 runs to 17 residues. CDR3 in amino acids: CASSPTSGGAFWDEQYF. In nucleotides, the CDR3 is TGCGCCAGCAGCCCGACTAGCGGGGGGGCCTTTTGGGACGAGCAGTACTTC.

This clonotype showed up just a few times. The J gene is TRBJ1-5, the V gene TRBV19; D is uncertain. The CDR3 spans 14 residues. Germline CDR1 LNHDA, CDR2 SQIVND (reference sequence). V was clipped by 3 bases and J by 1 base, with 7 bases between them. Written as DNA, the CDR3 is TGTGCCAGTAGTATGACCCAAAGCAATCAGCCCCAGCATTTT. Amino acids: CASSMTQSNQPQHF.

The gene calls are TRBV20-1 and TRBJ2-7; 7 bases agree with TRBD1. V lost 2 bases to trimming and J lost 6 bases; unmatched junction nucleotides: 4. Germline lookup yields CDR1 DFQATT and CDR2 SNEGSKA (reference sequence). The CDR3 contains 12 residues. The CDR3 region is CSARRAGGEQYF. Written as DNA, the CDR3 is TGCAGTGCTAGAAGGGCAGGGGGCGAGCAGTACTTC.

This chain joins TRBV12-3 or TRBV12-4 and TRBJ1-2; no clear D gene. The CDR3 is 13 residues long. Trimming shortened V by 7 bases and J by 1 base, and 10 bases separated the two germline ends. DNA of the CDR3: TGTGCCAGCACCTTTAAGGGTAACTATGGCTACACCTTC. This codes for CASTFKGNYGYTF.

Ten or more counts support this clonotype. The chain recombines TRBV2 with TRBJ1-1, with no clear D. Germline lookup yields CDR1 SNHLY and CDR2 FYNNEI. V lost 7 bases and J lost 3, with 12 bases in between. The CDR3 loop spans 13 amino acids. CDR3 residues: CASTSPGDTEAFF. The CDR3 DNA reads TGTGCCAGCACCTCACCCGGGGACACTGAAGCTTTCTTT.

This clonotype showed up many times. This chain connects TRBV6-5 to TRBJ2-7, with D hard to call. Germline V lookup: CDR1 MNHEY, CDR2 SVGAGI. There are 15 residues in the CDR3. The germline V and J ends were trimmed by 0 bases and 3 bases, with 12 bases remaining between them. The CDR3 region is CASSYSGRPGYEQYF. For the CDR3, the DNA is TGTGCCAGCAGTTACTCTGGCAGGCCCGGCTACGAGCAGTACTTC.

CDR3 amino acids: CASSLGPEVETQYF. The CDR3, as DNA: TGTGCCAGCAGCTTAGGCCCAGAAGTGGAGACCCAGTACTTC. The rearrangement links TRBV7-2 to TRBJ2-5; no clear D. Germline V gives CDR1 SGHTA, CDR2 FQGNSA. The germline V and J ends were trimmed by 1 base and 5 bases, with 11 bases remaining between them. The CDR3 spans 14 residues. The whole variable domain, remainder taken from reference TRBV7-2 and TRBJ2-5, is GAGVSQSPSNKVTEKGKDVELRCDPISGHTALYWYRQSLGQGLEFLIYFQGNSAPDKSGLPSDRFSAERTGGSVSTLTIQRTQQEDSAVYLCASSLGPEVETQYFGPGTRLLVL.

This clonotype appeared many times. The chain joins TRBV20-1 to TRBJ1-2; TRBD1 matches at 7 bases. This CDR3 spans 13 amino acids. Germline V CDR1 and CDR2: DFQATT, SNEGSKA (reference sequence). With 5 bases clipped from V and 3 bases from J, the junction kept 6 bases outside the gene matches. The CDR3 DNA follows: TGCAGTGCTTCTCGTCAGGGGGACTATGGCTACACCTTC. Amino acids: CSASRQGDYGYTF.

This clonotype was seen ten or more times. The chain carries TRBV20-1 and TRBJ2-5, with TRBD1 matching over 9 bases. From germline, CDR1 is DFQATT and CDR2 SNEGSKA (reference sequence). The CDR3 extends over 16 amino acids. Trimming removed 5 bases from V and 5 bases from J; junction bases left unmatched: 15. The CDR3 nucleotides read TGCAGTGCTCCAGATGTGGACAGGGGTCTCAGGGAGACCCAGTACTTC. Its translation is CSAPDVDRGLRETQYF.

This clonotype was observed at least ten times. The CDR3 here is CASSLAGRANTGELFF. CDR3 DNA: TGTGCCAGCAGCTTAGCAGGAAGGGCCAATACCGGGGAGCTGTTTTTT. The chain is built from TRBV11-1 and TRBJ2-2; D is unclear. Trimming stripped 0 bases from V and 5 bases from J, with 13 bases between. CDR1 and CDR2 (germline): SGHAT, FQDESV (reference sequence). This CDR3 comprises 16 residues.

This clonotype was seen only a few times. The V and J genes are TRBV30 and TRBJ2-5; no clear D gene. Between the trimmed V and J ends, which lost 5 bases and 5 bases, there was a span of 12 bases. Germline V gene sequence: CDR1 GTSNPN, CDR2 SVGIG (reference sequence). This CDR3 spans 12 amino acids. The CDR3 spells CAWGLPRETQYF. CDR3 nucleotides: TGTGCCTGGGGGCTACCACGGGAGACCCAGTACTTC.

There are many counts of this clonotype. The gene calls are TRBV7-9 and TRBJ1-3; no clear D gene. Trimming shortened V by 2 bases and J by 0 bases, and 8 bases separated the two germline ends. This CDR3 spans 15 amino acids. CDR1 is SEHNR, CDR2 FQNEAQ, per germline (reference sequence). Written as DNA, the CDR3 is TGTGCCAGCAGCTTAAAGGAGGGCTCTGGAAACACCATATATTTT. Translation gives CASSLKEGSGNTIYF.

This clonotype was found many times. The CDR3, as DNA: TGCAGTGCTAGGGACAGCCTTGAAGCTTTCTTT. Translation gives CSARDSLEAFF. The chain has TRBV20-1 and TRBJ1-1; weak D call: TRBD1 (6 bases). The V gene's germline CDR1 is DFQATT and CDR2 SNEGSKA (reference sequence). The CDR3 length is 11 residues. The ends were cut back, 3 bases at V and 7 bases at J, with 9 bases in the middle.

This clonotype was recorded many times. V gene TRBV9 combines with J gene TRBJ2-7, with D possibly being TRBD1 (5 bases). The CDR3 runs to 14 residues. V was shortened by 4 bases and J by 0 bases, with 11 bases between the two germline ends. Looked up from germline, CDR1 is SGDLS and CDR2 is YYNGEE. The CDR3 bases are TGTGCCAGCAGCATTCGACAGTACTCCTACGAGCAGTACTTC. Residues: CASSIRQYSYEQYF.

This clonotype was seen repeatedly, ten times or more. The V call is TRBV7-8, the J call TRBJ1-1; tentatively, D is TRBD1 (5 bases). The CDR3 consists of 14 residues. Germline lookup yields CDR1 SGHVS and CDR2 FQNEAQ. V was trimmed by 7 bases and J by 4 bases, leaving 16 bases between them. In DNA, the CDR3 is TGTGCCAGCAACATTGGGGGGGGAGGCACTGAAGCTTTCTTT. It encodes CASNIGGGGTEAFF. Together with reference TRBV7-8 and TRBJ1-1, the CDR3 gives the full variable domain: GAGVSQSPRYKVAKRGQDVALRCDPISGHVSLFWYQQALGQGPEFLTYFQNEAQLDKSGLPSDRFFAERPEGSVSTLKIQRTQQEDSAVYLCASNIGGGGTEAFFGQGTRLTVV.

The rearrangement links TRBV6-5 to TRBJ1-1; D ambiguous. This CDR3 region has 13 residues. Germline V gives CDR1 MNHEY, CDR2 SVGAGI. V was clipped by 2 bases and J by 4 bases, with 8 bases between them. CDR3 sequence: CASSYASGTEAFF. The CDR3 DNA reads TGTGCCAGCAGTTACGCGTCCGGCACTGAAGCTTTCTTT.